The T cell receptor (beta chain) described here comes from a study of T cell repertoires in cytomegalovirus infection. The wider study: Indications of both CMV infection and matching HLA type were provided by public TCR beta signatures. Whole-study findings and limits: Predominance within the ex vivo response was attributable to HLA-C-restricted CMV-specific TCR beta clonotypes.

Each CDR3 protein is one row after TCRdb ran MiXCR on the reads. The data contain around 95,000 distinct CDR3 sequences, roughly 29% of them seen just once; the ten biggest clones take up over 60%. The CDR3 has 13 residues. Trimming took 0 bases from V and 7 from J, leaving 9 bases between them. CDR1 is MNHEY and CDR2 is SVGEGT in the germline V gene. About this clonotype: Its antigen remains unknown.

The sample in question was CD8+ T cells from cultured PBMCs, obtained from culture after CMV antigen stimulation. The chain combines TRBV6-2 or TRBV6-3 with TRBJ2-5; D uncertain. The receptor comes from a human donor in good health (CMV status not recorded). Some clones in this sample may be carry-over from other donors' samples. The CDR3 reads CASSYSPSWTQYF. The CDR3 region has the DNA TGTGCCAGCAGTTACTCCCCCTCGTGGACCCAGTACTTC.